A single T cell receptor beta chain is shown here with its context. This clone has only a few counts. The target of this receptor is not known. Per-base quality was not reported, and no clone a single base away is much larger than it. This sample was included in a study of blood T cell repertoires in COVID-19 (dated by TCRdb to the early 2020s). Notes on the research overall: Samples from collaborators originated in the United States, Italy and Spain and spanned both the acute and convalescent phases of COVID-19. A de-identified subject ID, COVID-19 status, age in years and sex were almost always included in the sample metadata. Where available, HLA class I and class II types were obtained from metadata supplied by the sample provider rather than from assay-based typing. The prospective study material was composed of cDNA or gDNA derived from T cells, B-cell-depleted T cells, or PBMCs. The repertoires were released in a freely available public database meant as a resource for research on the immune response to SARS-CoV-2. Samples were obtained from the ongoing ImmuneRACE study (first 160 participants) and from 1,254 subjects provided by 6 global collaborators. Subjects who had been exposed to COVID-19, were actively infected with it, or had recovered from it provided the deeply sampled blood TCRbeta repertoires that made up the dataset. Overall study results and their limits: The quantity of clinical and demographic metadata differed by source and by participant and was supplied without curation.

Sequences MNHEY (CDR1) and SMNVEV (CDR2) are obtained from the germline V gene (reference sequence). From cysteine to phenylalanine, the CDR3 is 14 amino acids long. The entry retains the CDR3 DNA only, 42 bases that are in frame from base 1. V ends up 6 bases short and J 6 bases short, with an unmatched junction base count of 9. TCRbeta CDR3 regions were amplified from genomic DNA using the immunoSEQ Assay, a bias-controlled multiplex PCR. The study's processing was this. The number of nucleated cells in each sample was estimated by amplification of reference gene primers within the assay. To quantify the absolute abundance of each unique TCRbeta CDR3 rearrangement, sequence reads were collapsed and filtered. For each sample, productive Simpson clonality was calculated as the square root of Simpson's diversity index over productive rearrangements. The table was pulled from immuneACCESS by TCRdb, which kept in-frame rearrangements only. Such tables lose some clones; where checked, under half of the loss comes from unresolved V genes, and the rest has no known cause. That table furnishes V, J and clone size, whereas the DNA furnished D and trimming. For this sample the table gives under 30,000 clones, of which 89% were detected only once. The ten largest account for 15% to 20% of the sample.

The collaborating institutions used their own protocols to collect whole blood in K2EDTA tubes. For TCRbeta analysis, collaborator samples were shipped as frozen whole blood, as isolated PBMCs, or as DNA extracted from either sample type. The sequence came from a human donor in a cohort sampled during active COVID-19. Sequencing was carried out using peripheral blood. The chain couples TRBV27 to TRBJ2-7, with 9 bases in between that match TRBD1. The DNA reads TGTGCCAGCAGAGGGACAGGGTTTCAGGTCGAGCAGTACTTC. This codes for CASRGTGFQVEQYF.